This passage covers 6 T cell receptor beta chains from one sample sequenced in a study of monozygotic twins with inflammatory bowel disease. TCRdb re-called the 5' RACE reads; one entry per CDR3 protein, DNA not given. The clone table shows roughly 330,000 distinct CDR3 sequences, with the ten largest holding around 2%. Input material: blood. These receptors were taken from a human donor with ulcerative colitis or Crohn's disease, or a healthy co-twin of an affected twin (not recorded which).

This chain uses TRBV5-5 with TRBJ2-1; the TCRdb call, TRBD2, lacks DNA for checking. CDR3 size: 15 residues. Looked up from germline, CDR1 is SGHKS and CDR2 is YYEKEE (reference sequence). The CDR3 loop is CASRWDYYDYNEQFF.

The gene calls are TRBV2 and TRBJ1-1; TCRdb's assignment of TRBD1 cannot be checked, as there is no DNA. The V gene's germline CDR1 is SNHLY and CDR2 FYNNEI. The CDR3 has 14 amino acids. The CDR3 is CASSSQGRMTEAFF.

The chain joins TRBV5-1 to TRBJ2-5; the D gene TCRdb calls, TRBD2, cannot be checked with no DNA. Per germline, CDR1 SGHRS and CDR2 YFSETQ. The CDR3 runs 14 residues. CDR3 in amino acids: CASSFLRVDETQYF.

The chain joins TRBV11-2 to TRBJ1-4; lacking DNA, the TRBD1 call made by TCRdb goes unchecked. CDR1 and CDR2 (germline): SGHAT, FQNNGV. This CDR3 contains 16 residues. CDR3 sequence: CASSLWPRGTNEKLFF.

This rearrangement joins TRBV7-9 to TRBJ2-6. The germline V gene encodes CDR1 SEHNR and CDR2 FQNEAQ (reference sequence). The CDR3 totals 16 residues. This CDR3 reads CASSPKQGSGANVLTF.

This rearrangement joins TRBV20-1 to TRBJ1-2. The CDR3 extends over 12 amino acids. Germline V gene lookup returns CDR1 DFQATT and CDR2 SNEGSKA (reference sequence). CDR3: CSARAGSDGYTF.